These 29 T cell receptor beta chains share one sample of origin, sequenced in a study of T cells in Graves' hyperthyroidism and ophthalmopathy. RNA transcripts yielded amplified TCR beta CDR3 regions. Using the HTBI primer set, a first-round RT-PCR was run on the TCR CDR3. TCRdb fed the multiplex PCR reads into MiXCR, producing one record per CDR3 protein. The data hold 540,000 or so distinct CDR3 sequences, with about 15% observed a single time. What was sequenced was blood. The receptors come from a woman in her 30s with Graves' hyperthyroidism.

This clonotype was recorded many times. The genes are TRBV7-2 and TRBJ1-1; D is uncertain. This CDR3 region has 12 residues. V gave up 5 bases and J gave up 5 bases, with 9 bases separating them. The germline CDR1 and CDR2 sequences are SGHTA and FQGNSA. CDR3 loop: CASSKGWTEAFF. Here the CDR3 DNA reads TGTGCCAGCAGCAAAGGGTGGACTGAAGCTTTCTTT.

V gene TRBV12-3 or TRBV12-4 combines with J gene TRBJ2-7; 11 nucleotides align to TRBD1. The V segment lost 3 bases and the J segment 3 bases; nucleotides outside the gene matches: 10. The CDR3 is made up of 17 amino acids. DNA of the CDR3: TGTGCCAGCAGTTTCGGTGATACCGGGACAGGGGGCTACGAGCAGTACTTC. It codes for CASSFGDTGTGGYEQYF.

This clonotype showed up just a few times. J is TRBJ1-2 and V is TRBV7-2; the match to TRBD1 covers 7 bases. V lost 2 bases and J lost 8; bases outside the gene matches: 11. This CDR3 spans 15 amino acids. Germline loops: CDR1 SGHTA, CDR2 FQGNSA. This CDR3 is CASSLIRGPLLGYTF. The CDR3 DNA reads TGTGCCAGCAGCTTAATAAGGGGGCCCCTCCTGGGCTACACCTTC.

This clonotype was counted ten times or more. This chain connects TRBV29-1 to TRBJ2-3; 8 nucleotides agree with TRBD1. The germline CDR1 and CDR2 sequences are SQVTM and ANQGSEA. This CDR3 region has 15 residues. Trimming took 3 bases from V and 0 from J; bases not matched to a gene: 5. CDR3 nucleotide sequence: TGCAGCGTTGATTCAAACAGGGGGAGCACAGATACGCAGTATTTT. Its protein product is CSVDSNRGSTDTQYF.

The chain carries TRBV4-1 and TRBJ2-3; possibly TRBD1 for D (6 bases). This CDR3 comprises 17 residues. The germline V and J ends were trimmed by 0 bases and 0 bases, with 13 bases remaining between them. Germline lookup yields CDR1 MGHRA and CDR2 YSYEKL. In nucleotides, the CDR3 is TGCGCCAGCAGCCAAGAGAGGGACACCTTCAGCACAGATACGCAGTATTTT. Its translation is CASSQERDTFSTDTQYF.

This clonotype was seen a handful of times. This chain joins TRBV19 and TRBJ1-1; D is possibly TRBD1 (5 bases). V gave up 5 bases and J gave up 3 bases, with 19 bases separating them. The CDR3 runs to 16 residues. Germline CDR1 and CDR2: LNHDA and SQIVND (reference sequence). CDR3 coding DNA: TGTGCCAGTAGTGGGGCCCGGAAGATTGGGCACACTGAAGCTTTCTTT. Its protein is CASSGARKIGHTEAFF.

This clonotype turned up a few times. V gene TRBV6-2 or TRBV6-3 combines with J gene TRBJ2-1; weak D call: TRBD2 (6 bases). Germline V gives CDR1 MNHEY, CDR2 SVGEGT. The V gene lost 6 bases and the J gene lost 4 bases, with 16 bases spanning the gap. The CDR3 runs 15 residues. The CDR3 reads CASRVGLARYNEQFF. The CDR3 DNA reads TGTGCCAGCAGAGTGGGTCTAGCGCGTTACAATGAGCAGTTCTTC.

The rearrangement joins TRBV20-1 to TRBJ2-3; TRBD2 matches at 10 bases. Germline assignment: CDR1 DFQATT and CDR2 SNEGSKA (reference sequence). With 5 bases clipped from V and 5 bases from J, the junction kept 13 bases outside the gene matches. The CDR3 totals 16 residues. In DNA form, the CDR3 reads TGCAGTGCTCCCCGGACTAGCGGAGTGGGTGGAGATACGCAGTATTTT. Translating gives CSAPRTSGVGGDTQYF.

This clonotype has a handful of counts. CDR3 in DNA: TGCGCCAGCAGCCAAGATTGGTCAGCGGGAGTAGGCAATGAGCAGTTCTTC. It encodes CASSQDWSAGVGNEQFF. V and J are TRBV4-3 and TRBJ2-1, with 8 bases aligning to TRBD2. The CDR3 has 17 residues. Unmatched junction bases numbered 10, after V lost 0 bases and J lost 6 bases. Germline V gene data show CDR1 as LGHNA and CDR2 as YSLEER.

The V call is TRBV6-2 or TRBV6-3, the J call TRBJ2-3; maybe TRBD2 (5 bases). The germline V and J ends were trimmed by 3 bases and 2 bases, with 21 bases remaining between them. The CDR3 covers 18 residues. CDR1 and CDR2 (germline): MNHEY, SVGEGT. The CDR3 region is CASSYRGNWADTTDTQYF. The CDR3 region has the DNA TGTGCCAGCAGTTATCGGGGTAATTGGGCAGATACCACAGATACGCAGTATTTT.

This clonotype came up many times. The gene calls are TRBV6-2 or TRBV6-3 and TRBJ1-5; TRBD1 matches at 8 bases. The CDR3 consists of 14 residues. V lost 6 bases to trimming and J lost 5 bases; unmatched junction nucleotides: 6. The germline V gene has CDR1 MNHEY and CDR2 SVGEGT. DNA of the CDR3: TGTGCCAGCAGGGACAGGGTGTTGGATCAGCCCCAGCATTTT. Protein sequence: CASRDRVLDQPQHF.

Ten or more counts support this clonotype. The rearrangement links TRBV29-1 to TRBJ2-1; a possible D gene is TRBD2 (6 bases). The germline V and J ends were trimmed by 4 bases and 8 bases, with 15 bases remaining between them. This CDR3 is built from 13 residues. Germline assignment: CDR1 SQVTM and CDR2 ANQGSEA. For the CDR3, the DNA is TGCAGCGTTGGTCCAGCGGGTGCCCATGAGCAGTTCTTC. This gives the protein CSVGPAGAHEQFF.

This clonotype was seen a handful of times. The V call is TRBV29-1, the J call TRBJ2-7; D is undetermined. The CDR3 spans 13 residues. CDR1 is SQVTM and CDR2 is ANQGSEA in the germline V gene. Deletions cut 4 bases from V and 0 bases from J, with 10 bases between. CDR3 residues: CSVVDSTSYEQYF. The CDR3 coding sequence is TGCAGCGTTGTTGATAGCACCTCCTACGAGCAGTACTTC.

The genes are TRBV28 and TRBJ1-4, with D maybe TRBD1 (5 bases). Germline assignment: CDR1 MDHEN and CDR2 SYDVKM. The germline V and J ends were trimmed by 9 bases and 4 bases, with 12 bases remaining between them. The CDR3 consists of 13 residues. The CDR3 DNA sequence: TGTGCCAGGATGGGACGTGTTAATGAAAAACTGTTTTTT. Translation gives CARMGRVNEKLFF.

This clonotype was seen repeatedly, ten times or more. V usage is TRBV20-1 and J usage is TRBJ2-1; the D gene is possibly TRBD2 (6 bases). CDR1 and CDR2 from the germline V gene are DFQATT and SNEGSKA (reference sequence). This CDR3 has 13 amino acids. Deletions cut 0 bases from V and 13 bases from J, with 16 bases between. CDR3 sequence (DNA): TGCAGTGCTAGAGAATTTGGCGGGATTTCTCAGTTCTTC. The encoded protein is CSAREFGGISQFF.

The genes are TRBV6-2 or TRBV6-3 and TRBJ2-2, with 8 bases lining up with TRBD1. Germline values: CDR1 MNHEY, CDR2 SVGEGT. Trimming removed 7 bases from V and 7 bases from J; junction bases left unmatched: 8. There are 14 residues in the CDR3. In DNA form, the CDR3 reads TGTGCCAGCACCCGGACAGGGAAGGACGGGGAGCTGTTTTTT. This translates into CASTRTGKDGELFF.

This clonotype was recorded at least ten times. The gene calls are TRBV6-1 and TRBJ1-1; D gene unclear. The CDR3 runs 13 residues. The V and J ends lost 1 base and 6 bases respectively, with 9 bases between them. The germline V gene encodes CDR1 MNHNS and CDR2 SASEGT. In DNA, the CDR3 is TGTGCCAGCAGTGAAGGGGGTAGGGCTGAAGCTTTCTTT. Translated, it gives CASSEGGRAEAFF.

CDR3 coding DNA: TGCAGTGCTGGGACTATACGGTTGGTGGATGAGCAGTTCTTC. This translates into CSAGTIRLVDEQFF. The rearrangement joins TRBV20-1 to TRBJ2-1, with 7 bases that match TRBD2. V gave up 5 bases and J gave up 8 bases; unmatched junction bases: 12. Per the germline V gene, CDR1 is DFQATT and CDR2 is SNEGSKA (reference sequence). The CDR3 extends over 14 amino acids.

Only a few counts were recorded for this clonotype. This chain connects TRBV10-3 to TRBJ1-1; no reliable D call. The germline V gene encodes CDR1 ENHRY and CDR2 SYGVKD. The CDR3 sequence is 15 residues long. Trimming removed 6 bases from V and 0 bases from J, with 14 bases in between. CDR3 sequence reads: CAISAAGEMNTEAFF. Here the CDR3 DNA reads TGTGCCATCAGCGCTGCGGGAGAGATGAACACTGAAGCTTTCTTT.

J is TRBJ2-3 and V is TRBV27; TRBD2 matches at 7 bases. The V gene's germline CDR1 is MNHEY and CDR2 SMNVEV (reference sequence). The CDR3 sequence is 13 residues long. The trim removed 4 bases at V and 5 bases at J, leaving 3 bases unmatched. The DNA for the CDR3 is TGTGCCAGCAGTTACAGCGGGGAAGATACGCAGTATTTT. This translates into CASSYSGEDTQYF.

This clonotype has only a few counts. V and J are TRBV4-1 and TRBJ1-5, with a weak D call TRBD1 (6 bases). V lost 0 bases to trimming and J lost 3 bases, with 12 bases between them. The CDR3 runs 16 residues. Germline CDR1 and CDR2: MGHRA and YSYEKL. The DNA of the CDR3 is TGCGCCAGCAGCCAAGAGTCGGGGGCTTACAATCAGCCCCAGCATTTT. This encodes CASSQESGAYNQPQHF.

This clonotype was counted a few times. The CDR3 protein is CASSLVPAPAGELFF. The CDR3 bases are TGTGCCAGCAGCTTAGTCCCGGCGCCCGCCGGGGAGCTGTTTTTT. This chain uses TRBV7-2 with TRBJ2-2; D call uncertain. The germline V gene has CDR1 SGHTA and CDR2 FQGNSA. The CDR3 has 15 amino acids. Trimming removed 1 base from V and 6 bases from J, with 12 bases in between.

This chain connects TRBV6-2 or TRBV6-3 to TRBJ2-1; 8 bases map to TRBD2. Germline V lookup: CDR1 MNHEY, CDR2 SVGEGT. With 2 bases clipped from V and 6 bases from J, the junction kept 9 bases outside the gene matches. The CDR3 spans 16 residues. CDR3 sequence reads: CASSYKSGSVFNEQFF. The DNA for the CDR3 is TGTGCCAGCAGTTACAAGAGCGGGAGTGTGTTCAATGAGCAGTTCTTC.

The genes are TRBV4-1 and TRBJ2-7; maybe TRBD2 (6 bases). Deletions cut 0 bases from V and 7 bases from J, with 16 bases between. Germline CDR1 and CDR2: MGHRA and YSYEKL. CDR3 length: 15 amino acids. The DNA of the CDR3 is TGCGCCAGCAGCCAAGAGGCGGGATATTTCGGAGAGCAGTACTTC. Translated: CASSQEAGYFGEQYF.

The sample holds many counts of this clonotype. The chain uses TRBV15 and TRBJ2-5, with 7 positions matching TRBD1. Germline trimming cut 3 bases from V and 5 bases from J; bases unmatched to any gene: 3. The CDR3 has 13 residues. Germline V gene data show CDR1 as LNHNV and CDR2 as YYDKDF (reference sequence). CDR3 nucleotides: TGTGCCACCAGCAGGACAGGGTTGGAGACCCAGTACTTC. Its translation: CATSRTGLETQYF.

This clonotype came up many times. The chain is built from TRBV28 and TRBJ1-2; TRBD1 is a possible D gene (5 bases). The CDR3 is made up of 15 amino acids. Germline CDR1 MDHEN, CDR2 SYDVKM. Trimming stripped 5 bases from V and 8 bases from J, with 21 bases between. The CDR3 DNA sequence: TGTGCCAGCAGTCGGGTACCGGGACCCCAACGGGGCTACACCTTC. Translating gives CASSRVPGPQRGYTF.

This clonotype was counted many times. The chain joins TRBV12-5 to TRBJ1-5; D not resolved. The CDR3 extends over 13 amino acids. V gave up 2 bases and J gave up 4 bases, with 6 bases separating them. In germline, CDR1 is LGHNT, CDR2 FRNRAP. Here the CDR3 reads CASGLYSNQPQHF. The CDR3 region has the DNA TGTGCTAGTGGTTTGTACAGTAATCAGCCCCAGCATTTT.

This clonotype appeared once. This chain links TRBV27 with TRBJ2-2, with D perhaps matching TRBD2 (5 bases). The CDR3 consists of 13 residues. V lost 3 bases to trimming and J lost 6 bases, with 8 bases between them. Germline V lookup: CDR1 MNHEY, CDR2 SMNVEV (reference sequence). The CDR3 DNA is TGTGCCAGCAGTTTTATGAGGGCCGGGGAGCTGTTTTTT. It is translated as CASSFMRAGELFF.

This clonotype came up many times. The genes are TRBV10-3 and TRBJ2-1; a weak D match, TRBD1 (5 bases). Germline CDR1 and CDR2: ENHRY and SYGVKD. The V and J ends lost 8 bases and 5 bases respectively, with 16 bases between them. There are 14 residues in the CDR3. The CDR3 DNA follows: TGTGCCATCGCGCCTTTACAGGACAACAATGAGCAGTTCTTC. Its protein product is CAIAPLQDNNEQFF.